These 3 T cell receptor beta chains were sequenced from one sample in a study of blood T cell dynamics during melanoma immunotherapy. Assay used: immunoSEQ multiplex PCR; TCRdb lists only in-frame clones, some missing. Altogether about 15,000 clones are present, around nine tenths being singletons, with the ten largest covering about 8%. The sample's time point: week 3, after first cycle of checkpoint inhibitor. Specimen: blood, collected from a patient treated with checkpoint blockade. The source is a human donor with melanoma.

The chain links TRBV11-1 to TRBJ2-5; no reliable D call. The J call may be mistaken, given a closer DNA end match to TRBJ2-7. The germline V gene has CDR1 SGHAT and CDR2 FQDESV (reference sequence). This CDR3 spans 14 amino acids. The CDR3: CASSFTQSSYEQYF. The CDR3 DNA reads TGTGCCAGCAGCTTCACACAGAGCTCCTACGAGCAGTACTTC.

The CDR3 spells CASGDRVTSEQYF. The CDR3 bases are TGTGCCAGCGGCGACAGGGTAACGAGCGAGCAGTACTTC. The V and J genes are TRBV7-9 and TRBJ2-7; 7 bases agree with TRBD1. The CDR3 totals 13 residues. Germline CDR1 reads SEHNR; CDR2 reads FQNEAQ (reference sequence). The V and J ends lost 8 bases and 6 bases, in that order; junction bases with no gene match: 10.

The CDR3 sequence: CASSLVSSGSQETQYF. The CDR3 nucleotides are TGTGCCAGCAGCTTAGTATCTAGCGGGAGTCAAGAGACCCAGTACTTC. J is TRBJ2-5 and V is TRBV7-2; 10 bases fit TRBD2. Germline CDR1 SGHTA, CDR2 FQGNSA. The length of the CDR3 is 16 residues. Trimming at V came to 1 base and at J to 2 bases, leaving 4 bases not matched to a gene.